These 26 T cell receptor beta chains were sequenced from one sample in a study of shared clonotypes between healthy human individuals. Profiling relied on immunoSEQ multiplex PCR, and the TCRdb table lists in-frame clones only, not all of them. The table has over a million clones, more than 65% seen once. Sequencing was carried out using memory CD4+ T cells sorted from blood. Regarding subset: CD45RA-negative fraction. Source of these receptors: a man between 18 and 35 years old in good health.

This rearrangement joins TRBV6-1 to TRBJ2-1; 9 bases agree with TRBD2. Germline values: CDR1 MNHNS, CDR2 SASEGT. The CDR3 has 18 amino acids. V shed 0 bases and J 3 bases; nucleotides not matched to a gene: 9. CDR3 sequence reads: CASSEARSAGGYYNEQFF. Here the CDR3 DNA reads TGTGCCAGCAGTGAAGCAAGATCGGCGGGAGGGTACTACAATGAGCAGTTCTTC.

Of note for this clone: A much larger clonotype is one base distant, so this may be a read error. The V and J genes are TRBV7-9 and TRBJ1-6, with 7 bases that match TRBD1. Per the germline V gene, CDR1 is SEHNR and CDR2 is FQNEAQ (reference sequence). The V segment lost 2 bases and the J segment 9 bases; nucleotides outside the gene matches: 4. The CDR3 is 14 amino acids. Here the CDR3 DNA reads TGTGCCAGCAGCTTAAACAGGGGAGGTTCACCCCTCCACTTT. This gives the protein CASSLNRGGSPLHF.

The chain uses TRBV2 and TRBJ1-2, with D uncertain. Germline loops: CDR1 SNHLY, CDR2 FYNNEI. The CDR3 sequence is 14 residues long. The V and J ends lost 3 bases and 4 bases respectively, with 12 bases between them. The CDR3 spells CASSDEGKGYGYTF. CDR3 bases: TGTGCCAGCAGTGATGAAGGGAAGGGCTATGGCTACACCTTC.

CDR3 sequence: CASSEAYPAEQYF. CDR3 nucleotide sequence: TGTGCCAGCAGTGAAGCTTACCCGGCAGAGCAGTACTTC. The chain couples TRBV6-1 to TRBJ2-7; the D is unclear. The germline V and J ends were trimmed by 0 bases and 7 bases, with 10 bases remaining between them. This CDR3 contains 13 residues. Germline values: CDR1 MNHNS, CDR2 SASEGT.

The CDR3 loop reads CASSYSGNYNEQFF. The CDR3 DNA sequence: TGCGCCAGCAGTTACAGCGGGAACTACAATGAGCAGTTCTTC. This rearrangement joins TRBV10-1 to TRBJ2-1, with 7 positions matching TRBD2. Germline V CDR1 and CDR2: WNHNN, SYGVQD (reference sequence). This CDR3 has 14 residues. V was clipped by 5 bases and J by 3 bases; unmatched bases: 4.

This sequence joins TRBV7-2 and TRBJ2-1; TRBD1 matches 8 bases. V lost 4 bases and J lost 6; bases outside the gene matches: 8. The CDR3 has 15 residues. CDR1 is SGHTA and CDR2 is FQGNSA in the germline V gene. CDR3 nucleotides: TGTGCCAGCAGCTACGGACAGGGTTCCCCCAATGAGCAGTTCTTC. It encodes CASSYGQGSPNEQFF.

The chain employs TRBV4-3 and TRBJ2-5; 8 bases agree with TRBD1. V gave up 3 bases and J gave up 5 bases; unmatched junction bases: 5. The CDR3 spans 14 residues. Germline values: CDR1 LGHNA, CDR2 YSLEER. The CDR3 here is CASSQMTGEETQYF. As DNA, the CDR3 is TGCGCCAGCAGCCAGATGACAGGGGAGGAGACCCAGTACTTC.

The chain recombines TRBV29-1 with TRBJ2-1; TRBD2 agrees at 9 bases. Germline-derived CDR1 and CDR2 are SQVTM and ANQGSEA. The V segment lost 6 bases and the J segment 0 bases; nucleotides outside the gene matches: 6. The CDR3 covers 15 residues. CDR3 nucleotide sequence: TGCAGCGTGATCCTTAGCGGGAGCTCCTACAATGAGCAGTTCTTC. Protein sequence: CSVILSGSSYNEQFF.

This chain joins TRBV30 and TRBJ1-1; D might be TRBD1 (5 bases). The CDR3 covers 14 residues. Trimming pared 8 bases from V and 0 bases from J, leaving 16 bases between. Germline lookup yields CDR1 GTSNPN and CDR2 SVGIG (reference sequence). The chain's CDR3 is CAALGDSLNTEAFF. CDR3 nucleotides: TGTGCCGCCTTAGGCGACAGCTTGAACACTGAAGCTTTCTTT.

J is TRBJ1-2 and V is TRBV27; tentative D call: TRBD1 (5 bases). CDR3 length equals 14 residues. Deletions cut 3 bases from V and 7 bases from J, with 15 bases between. The V gene's germline CDR1 is MNHEY and CDR2 SMNVEV (reference sequence). CDR3 loop: CASSLDMDLAGYTF. In DNA, the CDR3 is TGTGCCAGCAGTTTGGACATGGATCTGGCTGGCTACACCTTC.

The CDR3: CASSPRREGRVGEQYF. The DNA of the CDR3 is TGTGCCAGCAGCCCAAGGCGGGAGGGCCGCGTGGGGGAGCAGTACTTC. This chain connects TRBV7-2 to TRBJ2-7; 9 bases are shared with TRBD2. The V segment lost 5 bases and the J segment 7 bases; nucleotides outside the gene matches: 15. The germline gives CDR1 SGHTA, CDR2 FQGNSA. This CDR3 spans 16 amino acids.

Points on this clone: The sample carries other DNA sequences with the same CDR3. The chain carries TRBV6-5 and TRBJ2-7, with D tentatively TRBD1 or TRBD2 (5 bases each). The germline V and J ends were trimmed by 2 bases and 6 bases, with 5 bases remaining between them. The CDR3 covers 11 residues. Germline assignment: CDR1 MNHEY and CDR2 SVGAGI. The CDR3 reads CASSYGTEQYF. In DNA, the CDR3 is TGTGCCAGCAGTTACGGGACCGAGCAGTACTTC.

The gene calls are TRBV7-9 and TRBJ1-2; D might be TRBD1 (5 bases). The CDR3 is 12 residues long. Trimming cost V 4 bases and J 9 bases, with 12 bases left between them. Germline CDR1 SEHNR, CDR2 FQNEAQ (reference sequence). CDR3 amino acids: CASSSSQGRYTF. DNA for the CDR3: TGTGCCAGCAGCTCGTCGCAGGGTCGCTACACCTTC.

This clone was recorded many times. The sample carries other DNA sequences with the same CDR3. This chain connects TRBV27 to TRBJ1-4; D remains ambiguous. Germline values: CDR1 MNHEY, CDR2 SMNVEV (reference sequence). The CDR3 extends over 13 amino acids. Trimming shortened V by 2 bases and J by 8 bases, and 9 bases separated the two germline ends. CDR3 DNA: TGTGCCAGCAGTTTAAGGGAGGGCGAAAAACTGTTTTTT. It is translated as CASSLREGEKLFF.

The chain couples TRBV7-2 to TRBJ2-5; 7 nucleotides line up with TRBD2. Per germline, CDR1 SGHTA and CDR2 FQGNSA. CDR3 size: 17 residues. With V trimmed by 1 base and J by 1 base, 9 bases remained unmatched. CDR3 in DNA: TGTGCCAGCAGCTTAGGATGGGTGAGGGAGGGCCAAGAGACCCAGTACTTC. Its protein is CASSLGWVREGQETQYF.

The rearrangement joins TRBV12-5 to TRBJ2-1; tentative D call: TRBD2 (5 bases). V lost 6 bases and J 4 bases, leaving 16 bases between the germline ends. The germline V gene encodes CDR1 LGHNT and CDR2 FRNRAP. The CDR3 length is 15 residues. The CDR3, as DNA: TGTGCTAGTGGCCCGTCCCAACGAGGGTACAATGAGCAGTTCTTC. Protein: CASGPSQRGYNEQFF. Filled out from reference TRBV12-5 and TRBJ2-1, the complete variable domain reads DARVTQTPRHKVTEMGQEVTMRCQPILGHNTVFWYRQTMMQGLELLAYFRNRAPLDDSGMPKDRFSAEMPDATLATLKIQPSEPRDSAVYFCASGPSQRGYNEQFFGPGTRLTVL.

This sequence joins TRBV4-1 and TRBJ2-1, with D maybe TRBD1 (6 bases). The CDR3 runs to 15 residues. CDR1 and CDR2 (germline): MGHRA, YSYEKL. Between the trimmed V and J ends, which lost 4 bases and 0 bases, there was a span of 10 bases. In DNA form, the CDR3 reads TGCGCCAGCAGCCCGGACAGAGGCTCCTACAATGAGCAGTTCTTC. Protein product: CASSPDRGSYNEQFF.

The V and J genes are TRBV10-2 and TRBJ2-7; 9 bases agree with TRBD1. The germline gives CDR1 WSHSY, CDR2 SAAADI. CDR3 length equals 12 residues. Trimming cost V 7 bases and J 2 bases; bases outside gene matches: 0. The CDR3 DNA is TGCGCCAGCAACAGGGGGCCCTACGAGCAGTACTTC. It specifies CASNRGPYEQYF.

V and J are TRBV29-1 and TRBJ2-1, with 8 bases matching TRBD1. Germline assignment: CDR1 SQVTM and CDR2 ANQGSEA. V shed 5 bases, J shed 5 bases, and the junction held 8 bases outside the gene matches. The CDR3 contains 14 residues. This CDR3 is CSVSTGELDNEQFF. The CDR3 DNA reads as TGCAGCGTTTCGACAGGGGAGTTGGACAATGAGCAGTTCTTC.

This clone was seen just once. The chain carries TRBV19 and TRBJ2-5; D is unresolved. CDR3 length equals 11 residues. CDR1 is LNHDA, CDR2 SQIVND, per germline (reference sequence). V lost 10 bases to trimming and J lost 5 bases, with 11 bases between them. The CDR3 loop is CATTERETQYF. The CDR3 coding sequence is TGTGCCACCACCGAGAGGGAGACCCAGTACTTC.

This clone was recorded many times. The CDR3 sequence: CASSIQTSGRIFYEQYF. The CDR3 DNA is TGTGCCAGCAGCATACAAACTAGCGGGAGAATCTTCTACGAGCAGTACTTC. The rearrangement links TRBV7-2 to TRBJ2-7; 11 bases map to TRBD2. This CDR3 is 17 amino acids long. The germline CDR1 and CDR2 sequences are SGHTA and FQGNSA. The junction had 12 bases not matched to a gene; V was cut back by 5 bases and J by 3 bases.

Turning to this clone: The sample carries other DNA sequences with the same CDR3. The chain is built from TRBV27 and TRBJ2-5, with D maybe TRBD2 (5 bases). The CDR3 is made up of 11 amino acids. CDR1 and CDR2 (germline): MNHEY, SMNVEV (reference sequence). V gave up 7 bases and J gave up 5 bases, with 8 bases separating them. DNA for the CDR3: TGTGCCAGCACCCGGGGTGAGACCCAGTACTTC. Protein product: CASTRGETQYF.

This clone has at least ten counts. The rearrangement joins TRBV30 to TRBJ1-5; 7 bases map to TRBD1. From germline, CDR1 is GTSNPN and CDR2 SVGIG (reference sequence). CDR3 length: 13 amino acids. After removal of 3 bases from V and 4 bases from J, the junction contained 3 bases not matched to a gene. The CDR3 sequence is CAWSDRVNQPQHF. Written as DNA, the CDR3 is TGTGCCTGGAGCGACAGGGTGAATCAGCCCCAGCATTTT.

CDR3 protein: CASSQDGSGTNSPLHF. In DNA, the CDR3 is TGCGCCAGCAGCCAAGATGGGTCCGGGACTAATTCACCCCTCCACTTT. V usage is TRBV4-1 and J usage is TRBJ1-6; D perhaps matches TRBD1 (5 bases). The CDR3 loop spans 16 amino acids. Trimming removed 0 bases from V and 6 bases from J, with 12 bases in between. Germline lookup yields CDR1 MGHRA and CDR2 YSYEKL.

The chain couples TRBV6-9 to TRBJ2-7; tentative D call: TRBD2 (6 bases). Germline loops: CDR1 MNHGY, CDR2 SVAAGI. Trimming shortened V by 10 bases and J by 5 bases, and 21 bases separated the two germline ends. The CDR3 has 14 residues. The CDR3: CATAHQEGRDEQYF. In DNA form, the CDR3 reads TGTGCCACCGCCCACCAGGAGGGCAGGGACGAGCAGTACTTC.

The chain combines TRBV6-1 with TRBJ2-7; the D gene is possibly TRBD1 (5 bases). The CDR3 is 16 residues long. V lost 1 base, J lost 1 base, and 14 bases lay in between. Germline V gene lookup returns CDR1 MNHNS and CDR2 SASEGT. The chain's CDR3 is CASSEVTWGLSYEQYF. For the CDR3, the DNA is TGTGCCAGCAGTGAAGTGACATGGGGCCTTTCCTACGAGCAGTACTTC.